These 23 T cell receptor beta chains originate from one sample sequenced in a study of T cells after yellow fever vaccination. One entry per CDR3 protein results from TCRdb running MiXCR on the 5' RACE reads. The table shows about 630,000 distinct CDR3 sequences, with around 12% occurring only once. The source material was PBMCs, sampled on the day of the yellow fever booster vaccination. These receptors came from a young man who received the YFV17D yellow fever vaccine.

This sequence joins TRBV7-9 and TRBJ2-1; D remains ambiguous. This CDR3 comprises 13 residues. CDR1 and CDR2 from the germline V gene are SEHNR and FQNEAQ (reference sequence). The V end lost 2 bases, the J end lost 9 bases, and 11 bases lay between the germline ends. This CDR3 reads CASSLRAPSEQFF. CDR3 sequence (DNA): TGTGCCAGCAGCTTACGCGCGCCCAGTGAGCAGTTCTTC.

There are many counts of this clonotype. V is TRBV20-1 and J is TRBJ2-4; 8 bases match TRBD2. After removal of 4 bases from V and 7 bases from J, the junction contained 3 bases not matched to a gene. This CDR3 contains 12 residues. The germline gives CDR1 DFQATT, CDR2 SNEGSKA (reference sequence). The CDR3: CSAKASGNIQYF. Here the CDR3 DNA reads TGCAGTGCTAAGGCTAGCGGGAACATTCAGTACTTC.

This clonotype was picked up a small number of times. J is TRBJ2-5 and V is TRBV7-7; the D is unclear. Germline CDR1 reads SSHAT; CDR2 reads FNYEAQ (reference sequence). This CDR3 is 14 amino acids long. V was shortened by 5 bases and J by 6 bases, with 16 bases between the two germline ends. CDR3 sequence: CASSLSGRSQTQYF. CDR3 in DNA: TGTGCCAGCAGCCTGTCTGGCAGGAGCCAGACCCAGTACTTC.

CDR3 sequence: CASSLERLNTDTQYF. The CDR3 bases are TGCGCCAGCAGCTTGGAGCGCCTCAACACAGATACGCAGTATTTT. The rearrangement uses TRBV5-1 and TRBJ2-3; D is unresolved. The CDR3 covers 15 residues. Germline lookup yields CDR1 SGHRS and CDR2 YFSETQ. V lost 0 bases, J lost 2 bases, and 10 bases lay in between.

The chain has TRBV20-1 and TRBJ2-7; D uncertain. V was shortened by 5 bases and J by 5 bases, with 22 bases between the two germline ends. CDR1 and CDR2 (germline): DFQATT, SNEGSKA (reference sequence). The CDR3 sequence is 15 residues long. The CDR3 here is CSAVQRVAFSHEQYF. The DNA of the CDR3 is TGCAGTGCTGTACAGAGAGTCGCGTTCTCTCACGAGCAGTACTTC.

The sample holds a few counts of this clonotype. The CDR3 is CASSQSLDGEQFF. The CDR3 DNA sequence: TGCGCCAGCAGCCAGTCCTTAGACGGGGAGCAGTTCTTC. V usage is TRBV4-3 and J usage is TRBJ2-1, with no clear D. CDR1 is LGHNA, CDR2 YSLEER, per germline. There are 13 residues in the CDR3. Trimming cost V 3 bases and J 10 bases, with 13 bases left between them.

This clonotype appeared a few times. The chain combines TRBV29-1 with TRBJ2-7; no clear D. Germline CDR1 is SQVTM and CDR2 is ANQGSEA. With 4 bases removed from V and 4 bases from J, the gap between germline ends came to 14 bases. This CDR3 comprises 13 residues. The CDR3 sequence is CSVAGRATYEQYF. DNA of the CDR3: TGCAGCGTTGCGGGCAGAGCAACATACGAGCAGTACTTC.

V and J are TRBV5-1 and TRBJ2-3; tentatively, D is TRBD2 (6 bases). CDR3 length: 15 amino acids. Trimming left V 3 bases short and J 2 bases short, with 13 bases between. Germline V gives CDR1 SGHRS, CDR2 YFSETQ. CDR3 in DNA: TGCGCCAGCAGCTGGGGGGACTTGAACACAGATACGCAGTATTTT. Protein product: CASSWGDLNTDTQYF.

This clonotype showed up just once. The chain couples TRBV10-1 to TRBJ2-7; the D gene is possibly TRBD2 (6 bases). Per germline, CDR1 WNHNN and CDR2 SYGVQD (reference sequence). V was clipped by 9 bases and J by 6 bases, with 15 bases between them. The CDR3 extends over 12 amino acids. The CDR3 is CASSDWRGEQYF. CDR3 bases: TGCGCCAGTTCCGACTGGAGGGGCGAGCAGTACTTC.

This clonotype has just a few counts. The chain combines TRBV7-9 with TRBJ2-5; D is uncertain. Germline values: CDR1 SEHNR, CDR2 FQNEAQ (reference sequence). V was clipped by 4 bases and J by 5 bases, with 14 bases between them. The CDR3 length is 14 residues. CDR3 sequence reads: CASSSPVEAETQYF. CDR3 in DNA: TGTGCCAGCAGCTCCCCTGTAGAGGCGGAGACCCAGTACTTC.

The J gene is TRBJ2-7, the V gene TRBV4-3; 7 bases align to TRBD2. This CDR3 is built from 13 residues. CDR1 is LGHNA and CDR2 is YSLEER in the germline V gene. V trimming: 0 bases; J trimming: 10 bases; junction bases outside the gene matches: 6. CDR3 sequence reads: CASSQDWRGRQYF. Written as DNA, the CDR3 is TGCGCCAGCAGCCAAGATTGGCGGGGGAGACAGTACTTC.

In its sample, this clonotype was seen many times. This chain uses TRBV28 with TRBJ1-3; no clear D gene. Deletions cut 7 bases from V and 2 bases from J, with 6 bases between. Germline CDR1 reads MDHEN; CDR2 reads SYDVKM. The CDR3 contains 12 residues. CDR3 in DNA: TGTGCCAGCAACTCGCCTGGAAACACCATATATTTT. It encodes CASNSPGNTIYF. Supplemented by reference TRBV28 and TRBJ1-3, the full variable domain reads DVKVTQSSRYLVKRTGEKVFLECVQDMDHENMFWYRQDPGLGLRLIYFSYDVKMKEKGDIPEGYSVSREKKERFSLILESASTNQTSMYLCASNSPGNTIYFGEGSWLTVV.

The V call is TRBV18, the J call TRBJ2-7, with D unclear. Per the germline V gene, CDR1 is KGHSH and CDR2 is LQKENI. CDR3 length: 14 residues. The V gene lost 0 bases and the J gene lost 2 bases, with 8 bases spanning the gap. The CDR3 protein is CASSPPTQTYEQYF. In nucleotides, the CDR3 is TGTGCCAGCTCACCACCGACGCAAACCTACGAGCAGTACTTC.

The chain is built from TRBV6-5 and TRBJ2-1, with D tentatively TRBD2 (5 bases). The germline gives CDR1 MNHEY, CDR2 SVGAGI. Deletions cut 0 bases from V and 10 bases from J, with 10 bases between. The CDR3 consists of 13 residues. The CDR3 loop reads CASSYSSGYEQFF. The CDR3, as DNA: TGTGCCAGCAGTTACTCGAGCGGATACGAGCAGTTCTTC.

The chain employs TRBV7-2 and TRBJ2-7, with D perhaps being TRBD1 or TRBD2 (6 bases each). CDR1 is SGHTA and CDR2 is FQGNSA in the germline V gene. The CDR3 is made up of 16 amino acids. Trimming took off 5 bases at V and 1 base at J, with 18 bases between the two ends. CDR3 coding DNA: TGTGCCAGCAGCCCCGACCTCGGGGGCGGATCCTACGAGCAGTACTTC. Protein sequence: CASSPDLGGGSYEQYF.

This sequence joins TRBV28 and TRBJ2-3; 9 nucleotides agree with TRBD1. Germline V gene data show CDR1 as MDHEN and CDR2 as SYDVKM. The V and J ends lost 6 bases and 4 bases, in that order; junction bases with no gene match: 2. CDR3 length equals 13 residues. CDR3: CASRTGGADTQYF. The DNA of the CDR3 is TGTGCCAGCAGGACAGGGGGTGCAGATACGCAGTATTTT.

V and J are TRBV3-1 and TRBJ2-4; TRBD2 matches 13 bases. V gave up 4 bases and J gave up 1 base; unmatched junction bases: 7. This CDR3 contains 18 residues. The V gene's germline CDR1 is LGHDT and CDR2 YNNKEL (reference sequence). The CDR3 nucleotides are TGTGCCAGCAGCCCCCGACTAGCGGGAGGCTCCGCCAAAAACATTCAGTACTTC. Translated: CASSPRLAGGSAKNIQYF.

This clonotype was counted only a few times. The chain links TRBV6-1 to TRBJ1-1; no clear D gene. Germline CDR1 is MNHNS and CDR2 is SASEGT. V shed 6 bases and J shed 6 bases, with 14 bases lying between them. This CDR3 is 13 amino acids long. CDR3 bases: TGTGCCAGCAGGATCCGAGAAGTTGCTGAAGCTTTCTTT. Encoded protein: CASRIREVAEAFF.

The rearrangement links TRBV11-2 to TRBJ2-7; D is undetermined. Germline CDR1 reads SGHAT; CDR2 reads FQNNGV. The CDR3 is 14 residues long. Trimming took off 0 bases at V and 6 bases at J, with 12 bases between the two ends. The CDR3 protein is CASSLETGRSEQYF. CDR3 sequence (DNA): TGTGCCAGCAGCTTAGAAACCGGACGCAGCGAGCAGTACTTC.

This clonotype has only a few counts. The chain recombines TRBV6-1 with TRBJ2-7; 12 bases are shared with TRBD2. CDR1 and CDR2 (germline): MNHNS, SASEGT. The V and J ends lost 5 bases and 5 bases, in that order; junction bases with no gene match: 7. The CDR3 extends over 15 amino acids. CDR3 coding DNA: TGTGCCAGCAGTCCCGAGCTAGCGGGAGGGCACGAGCAGTACTTC. It encodes CASSPELAGGHEQYF.

This clonotype was picked up a small number of times. V is TRBV6-2 or TRBV6-3 and J is TRBJ2-7; 7 positions agree with TRBD2. The junction had 11 bases not matched to a gene; V was cut back by 2 bases and J by 7 bases. CDR3 length: 15 amino acids. CDR1 MNHEY and CDR2 SVGEGT come from the germline V gene. The CDR3 sequence is CASSYAGGSNEEQYF. The CDR3 nucleotides are TGTGCCAGCAGTTACGCCGGCGGGAGTAATGAGGAGCAGTACTTC.

At least ten counts were recorded for this clonotype. The chain is built from TRBV12-3 or TRBV12-4 and TRBJ2-1, with TRBD2 matching over 10 bases. The CDR3 is 15 amino acids. J lost 6 bases, V lost 6 bases, and 8 bases had no gene match. The DNA for the CDR3 is TGTGCCAGCAGCCCGAGCGGGAGGGCCGGCAATGAGCAGTTCTTC. This sequence encodes CASSPSGRAGNEQFF.

This clonotype was detected only a few times. This rearrangement joins TRBV20-1 to TRBJ2-5; D not certain. Germline loops: CDR1 DFQATT, CDR2 SNEGSKA (reference sequence). Trimming pared 4 bases from V and 5 bases from J, leaving 11 bases between. This CDR3 is 12 amino acids long. The DNA of the CDR3 is TGCAGTGCTATTAAGGGCAGGGAGACCCAGTACTTC. Translating it yields CSAIKGRETQYF.